This T cell receptor (beta chain) was sequenced in a study of shared clonotypes between healthy human individuals. Method: immunoSEQ multiplex PCR; TCRdb's copy keeps in-frame clones and lacks some. The sample lists 450,000 to 500,000 clones; more than 65% were seen once. Germline V CDR1 and CDR2: SGHNT, YYREEE (reference sequence). The CDR3 has 17 residues. With V trimmed by 0 bases and J by 3 bases, 9 bases remained unmatched. Sequenced material: PBMCs. The source is a woman aged 40 to 50 in good health. Some clones in this sample may be carry-over from other donors' samples. The chain uses TRBV5-4 and TRBJ2-7; 10 bases map to TRBD2. As DNA, the CDR3 is TGTGCCAGCAGCTTGGGGGTGGCTAGCGGGAGAATCTACGAGCAGTACTTC. This codes for CASSLGVASGRIYEQYF.